One and the same sample provided the 14 T cell receptor beta chains below, sequenced in a study of vaccination and CD4 T cells after COVID-19. Sequenced with the Oncomine TCR Beta short-read assay was DNA taken from cultured CD4+ T cells. Each CDR3 protein is one row after TCRdb ran MiXCR on the PCR reads. The sample lists about 24,000 distinct CDR3 sequences, roughly 41% occurring once. Time point denoted: late sampling 161 to 241 days after vaccination in three convalescent patients. Treatment noted: roughly 10-day PBMC culture with coronavirus spike peptide pools or control peptides (ViraFEST assay). Their cognate antigens are unknown. The sample consisted of CD4+ T cells from blood, cultured in vitro, taken about 7 months after SARS-CoV-2 vaccination. The receptors come from a human donor who had recovered from COVID-19.

This clonotype was counted between two and nine times. The gene calls are TRBV20-1 and TRBJ2-4, with TRBD1 matching 9 bases. CDR1 DFQATT and CDR2 SNEGSKA come from the germline V gene (reference sequence). The CDR3 has 14 residues. J lost 4 bases, V lost 6 bases, and 7 bases had no gene match. In nucleotides, the CDR3 is TGCAGTGCGGGACAGGGACTGGGGAAAAACATTCAGTACTTC. Its protein product is CSAGQGLGKNIQYF.

V usage is TRBV20-1 and J usage is TRBJ1-1; the match to TRBD1 covers 9 bases. The CDR3 is 15 amino acids. Trimming removed 1 base from V and 4 bases from J; junction bases left unmatched: 7. Germline values: CDR1 DFQATT, CDR2 SNEGSKA (reference sequence). For the CDR3, the DNA is TGCAGTGCTAGAGGGGACAGGGAAGAGTCCACTGAAGCTTTCTTT. As protein: CSARGDREESTEAFF.

Here the CDR3 DNA reads TGTGCCAGCAGTGGCCCGGTTGAATGGCGGCAGCCCCAGCATTTT. Amino acid sequence: CASSGPVEWRQPQHF. The V gene is TRBV6-1, the J gene TRBJ1-5; no reliable D call. The CDR3 is 15 amino acids. Deletions cut 4 bases from V and 7 bases from J, with 17 bases between. Germline loops: CDR1 MNHNS, CDR2 SASEGT.

The chain has TRBV19 and TRBJ2-7, with 8 bases fitting TRBD1. Germline V lookup: CDR1 LNHDA, CDR2 SQIVND (reference sequence). This CDR3 contains 15 residues. J was trimmed by 5 bases and V by 4 bases; bases with no gene match: 10. The CDR3 coding sequence is TGTGCCAGTAGTAGCCGCTGGACAGGGCCCCACGAGCAGTACTTC. Its translation: CASSSRWTGPHEQYF.

The chain employs TRBV6-5 and TRBJ2-7, with TRBD2 matching 16 bases. Unmatched junction bases numbered 6, after V lost 0 bases and J lost 4 bases. The CDR3 consists of 18 residues. In germline, CDR1 is MNHEY, CDR2 SVGAGI. The CDR3 sequence is CASSYSPGLAGGGYEQYF. CDR3 bases: TGTGCCAGCAGTTACTCTCCGGGACTAGCGGGAGGGGGATACGAGCAGTACTTC.

The V call is TRBV19, the J call TRBJ2-7, with 9 positions matching TRBD2. The J segment lost 7 bases and the V segment lost 6 bases, leaving 10 bases of the junction unmatched. Germline CDR1 LNHDA, CDR2 SQIVND (reference sequence). The CDR3 is 14 residues long. This CDR3 is CASSDLAGKTEQYF. For the CDR3, the DNA is TGTGCCAGTAGCGACCTAGCGGGAAAAACAGAGCAGTACTTC.

This clonotype was seen a few times. This chain joins TRBV2 and TRBJ2-7, with TRBD2 identical over 9 bases. This CDR3 has 14 amino acids. J was trimmed by 2 bases and V by 3 bases; bases with no gene match: 2. Germline CDR1 reads SNHLY; CDR2 reads FYNNEI. The chain's CDR3 is CASSEREGPYEQYF. Here the CDR3 DNA reads TGTGCCAGCAGTGAGCGGGAGGGTCCCTACGAGCAGTACTTC.

The chain has TRBV6-1 and TRBJ1-5; 7 bases match TRBD1. Germline V gene data show CDR1 as MNHNS and CDR2 as SASEGT. V trimming: 6 bases; J trimming: 0 bases; junction bases outside the gene matches: 11. The CDR3 runs to 17 residues. CDR3 sequence (DNA): TGTGCCAGCAGCCGATTTTACAGGGGTTATAGCAATCAGCCCCAGCATTTT. It codes for CASSRFYRGYSNQPQHF.

The chain carries TRBV2 and TRBJ1-2; D is undetermined. The germline CDR1 and CDR2 sequences are SNHLY and FYNNEI. Trimming took 5 bases from V and 4 from J, leaving 2 bases between them. The CDR3 runs to 10 residues. The CDR3 is CASSIYGYTF. CDR3 coding DNA: TGTGCCAGCAGTATCTATGGCTACACCTTC. Variable domain in full (rest from reference TRBV2 and TRBJ1-2): EPEVTQTPSHQVTQMGQEVILRCVPISNHLYFYWYRQILGQKVEFLVSFYNNEISEKSEIFDDQFSVERPDGSNFTLKIRSTKLEDSAMYFCASSIYGYTFGSGTRLTVV.

The rearrangement joins TRBV15 to TRBJ2-1; TRBD2 aligns across 8 bases. Losses at the gene ends were 5 bases for V and 4 bases for J; bases not matched to a gene: 4. Germline V gives CDR1 LNHNV, CDR2 YYDKDF (reference sequence). CDR3 length: 14 amino acids. CDR3 sequence reads: CATSPQREYNEQFF. In nucleotides, the CDR3 is TGTGCCACCAGCCCCCAGCGGGAGTACAATGAGCAGTTCTTC.

The V call is TRBV10-3, the J call TRBJ1-5; D not certain. The length of the CDR3 is 16 residues. Germline CDR1 ENHRY, CDR2 SYGVKD. V was cut by 4 bases and J by 7 bases, with 20 bases left in between. In DNA, the CDR3 is TGTGCCATCAGTGGGAGTACAGCGAGGGTCGACCAGCCCCAGCATTTT. Its translation is CAISGSTARVDQPQHF.

The chain joins TRBV2 to TRBJ2-1; D is ambiguous. CDR1 is SNHLY, CDR2 FYNNEI, per germline. Between the trimmed V and J ends, which lost 4 bases and 10 bases, there was a span of 11 bases. The CDR3 contains 12 residues. CDR3 loop: CASSGSSREQFF. CDR3 DNA sequence: TGTGCCAGCAGTGGAAGTAGTAGGGAGCAGTTCTTC.

The rearrangement uses TRBV24-1 and TRBJ2-3; 9 bases align to TRBD2. V gave up 5 bases and J gave up 5 bases; unmatched junction bases: 10. CDR3 length: 16 amino acids. Germline V lookup: CDR1 KGHDR, CDR2 SFDVKD. CDR3 sequence reads: CATSVGSGRLGDTQYF. DNA of the CDR3: TGTGCCACCAGTGTTGGAAGCGGGAGGCTGGGAGATACGCAGTATTTT.

This clonotype appeared a few times. The chain has TRBV20-1 and TRBJ2-5, with D perhaps TRBD1 or TRBD2 (6 bases each). Germline CDR1 reads DFQATT; CDR2 reads SNEGSKA (reference sequence). There are 12 residues in the CDR3. Trimming stripped 6 bases from V and 5 bases from J, with 13 bases between. The CDR3: CSAGRGPETQYF. CDR3 DNA sequence: TGCAGTGCCGGTCGGGGGCCGGAGACCCAGTACTTC.